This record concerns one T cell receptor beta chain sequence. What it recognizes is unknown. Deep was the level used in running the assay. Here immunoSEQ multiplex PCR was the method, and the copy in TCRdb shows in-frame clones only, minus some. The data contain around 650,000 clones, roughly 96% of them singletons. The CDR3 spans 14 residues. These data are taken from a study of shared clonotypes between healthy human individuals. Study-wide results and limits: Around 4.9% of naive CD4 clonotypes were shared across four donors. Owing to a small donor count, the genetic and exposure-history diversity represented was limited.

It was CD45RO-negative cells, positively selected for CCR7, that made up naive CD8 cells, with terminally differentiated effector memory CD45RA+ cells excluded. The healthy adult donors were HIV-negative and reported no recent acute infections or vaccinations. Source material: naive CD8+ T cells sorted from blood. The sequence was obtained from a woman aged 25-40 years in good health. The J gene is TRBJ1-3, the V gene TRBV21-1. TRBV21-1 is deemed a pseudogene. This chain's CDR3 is CAKIRKSSGNTIYF. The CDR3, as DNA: TGTGCCAAGATTCGGAAGTCCTCTGGAAACACCATATATTTT.